This T cell receptor (beta chain) derives from a study of blood T cell repertoires in COVID-19 (TCRdb year 2020). With respect to the entire study: Collaborator samples came from the United States, Italy and Spain and covered acute and convalescent phases of COVID-19. Samples were obtained from the ongoing ImmuneRACE study (first 160 participants) and from some 1,200 subjects provided by 6 global collaborators. Sample metadata almost always included a de-identified subject ID, COVID-19 status, age in years and sex. The material from the prospective study consisted of cDNA or gDNA derived from T cells, B-cell-depleted T cells, or PBMCs. HLA class I and class II types, where available, came from metadata supplied by the sample provider rather than from assay-based typing. A freely available public database, intended as a resource for researchers studying the immune response to SARS-CoV-2, is where the repertoires were released. Deeply sampled blood TCRbeta repertoires from subjects exposed to, actively infected with, or recovered from COVID-19 were included in the dataset.

The research as a whole found: The quantity of clinical and demographic metadata differed by source and by participant and was supplied without curation.

A word on this clone: Its antigen is unknown. Base qualities are missing; no much larger clone stands one base away.

TCRbeta CDR3 regions were amplified from genomic DNA using the immunoSEQ Assay, a bias-controlled multiplex PCR. The authors' pipeline ran thus. Nucleated cell counts per sample were estimated from amplification of reference gene primers within the assay. To quantify the absolute abundance of each unique TCRbeta CDR3 rearrangement, sequence reads were collapsed and filtered. For each sample, productive Simpson clonality was calculated by taking the square root of Simpson's diversity index across productive rearrangements. TCRdb took this table from immuneACCESS and kept in-frame rearrangements with V and J called. Such tables lack part of the clones; where checked against another copy, unresolved V genes explain under half of the gap, and the rest is unexplained. V and J calls and clone size follow that table, whereas D and trimming were derived from the DNA. The sample table holds over 150,000 clones, of which roughly 87% were seen once. In total, the top ten clones hold 2% to 2.5% of the sample.

Looking up the germline V gene (reference sequence) yields CDR1 GTSNPN and CDR2 SVGIG. The CDR3 numbers 13 residues from cysteine through phenylalanine. Only the CDR3 DNA stays, 39 bases, in frame from base 1. Trimming at the junction amounts to 5 bases on V and 1 base on J, and the germline ends lie 11 bases apart. In the prospective study, participants were 18 to 89 years old, resided in 24 geographic areas of the United States, and were enrolled through a virtual design. In the prospective study, cohorts were assigned on the basis of participant-reported clinical history obtained from a screening survey and a study questionnaire. For ImmuneRACE Cohort 3, a participant was defined as recovered based on two consecutive negative NP/OP PCR tests, clearance by a healthcare professional, or resolution of symptoms. In the prospective study, mobile phlebotomists collected whole blood, serum and a nasopharyngeal or oropharyngeal swab from each participant. Additional blood draws and questionnaires over a 2-month period could optionally be provided by prospective study participants. Prospective study blood samples were shipped either frozen or at room temperature before DNA extraction.

Recombination joined TRBV30 with TRBJ1-1; the D segment could be TRBD1, given 6 matching bases. Sequencing input: PBMCs or T cells enriched from blood (not recorded which). The source is a woman aged 25 to 39 who had recovered from COVID-19. The CDR3 in this case is CAWLAGQNTEAFF. Read as DNA, the sequence is TGTGCCTGGCTAGCGGGACAGAACACTGAAGCTTTCTTT.